What follows are 13 T cell receptor beta chains derived from one specimen sequenced in a study of shared clonotypes between healthy human individuals (dated by TCRdb to the early 2020s). Library preparation used the immunoSEQ multiplex PCR assay. This is the immuneACCESS table as TCRdb keeps it, with only in-frame sequences that have V and J called. A part of the clones is gone; compared with another copy, unresolved V genes explain less than half, and the rest is unexplained. The sample table shows roughly 1,600,000 clones, and 98% to 99% are seen once. The ten top clones hold around 0.33% of the sample. The specimen was naive CD4+ T cells sorted from blood. The cell subset or site label here, explained by the study, means: CD45RA+ positively selected. Receptors were obtained from a man aged 30 to 45 in good health.

This clone was seen just once. This chain connects TRBV29-1 to TRBJ1-3; TRBD1 matches at 7 bases. V gave up 6 bases and J gave up 2 bases; unmatched junction bases: 16. The germline CDR1 and CDR2 sequences are SQVTM and ANQGSEA. The CDR3 sequence is 17 residues long. CDR3 nucleotide sequence: TGCAGCGTCCAATCGGGGGGCAGGGGGTCCCCTGGAAACACCATATATTTT. Amino acids: CSVQSGGRGSPGNTIYF.

The rearrangement links TRBV7-8 to TRBJ2-1; D unresolved. CDR3 length: 14 amino acids. Germline V CDR1 and CDR2: SGHVS, FQNEAQ. V gave up 1 base and J gave up 8 bases, with 12 bases separating them. CDR3 in amino acids: CASSLVAVLDEQFF. CDR3 in DNA: TGTGCCAGCAGCTTAGTTGCCGTCCTGGATGAGCAGTTCTTC.

The chain couples TRBV11-2 to TRBJ1-2; 7 bases fit TRBD1. V shed 6 bases, J shed 7 bases, and the junction held 8 bases outside the gene matches. The length of the CDR3 is 13 residues. Germline CDR1 reads SGHAT; CDR2 reads FQNNGV. CDR3 bases: TGTGCCAGCAGTCCCCGGGACAGTCGTGGCTACACCTTC. As protein: CASSPRDSRGYTF. Drawing the rest from reference TRBV11-2 and TRBJ1-2, the complete variable domain is EAGVAQSPRYKIIEKRQSVAFWCNPISGHATLYWYQQILGQGPKLLIQFQNNGVVDDSQLPKDRFSAERLKGVDSTLKIQPAKLEDSAVYLCASSPRDSRGYTFGSGTRLTVV.

This clone was observed once. The chain is built from TRBV5-5 and TRBJ2-1; D may be TRBD1 (5 bases). Trimming stripped 2 bases from V and 4 bases from J, with 13 bases between. This CDR3 contains 15 residues. Germline loops: CDR1 SGHKS, CDR2 YYEKEE (reference sequence). The DNA of the CDR3 is TGTGCCAGCAGCTTAAGAGTAGGGGCATACAATGAGCAGTTCTTC. Amino acid sequence: CASSLRVGAYNEQFF.

The chain employs TRBV19 and TRBJ1-5; possibly TRBD1 for D (5 bases). V was trimmed by 5 bases and J by 0 bases, leaving 14 bases between them. This CDR3 has 16 amino acids. Germline V gene sequence: CDR1 LNHDA, CDR2 SQIVND (reference sequence). For the CDR3, the DNA is TGTGCCAGTAGTGTGTGGCAGGGAAATAGCAATCAGCCCCAGCATTTT. Its protein is CASSVWQGNSNQPQHF.

On this clone: Other DNA sequences in the sample encode the same CDR3. The chain joins TRBV4-2 to TRBJ2-2, with 10 nucleotides matching TRBD2. Germline-derived CDR1 and CDR2 are LGHNA and YNFKEQ. V lost 1 base, J lost 5 bases, and 1 base stayed unmatched. CDR3 size: 15 residues. CDR3 region: CASSQGTSGTGELFF. CDR3 nucleotide sequence: TGTGCCAGCAGCCAAGGGACTAGCGGTACCGGGGAGCTGTTTTTT.

In its sample, this clone was seen once. V gene TRBV16 combines with J gene TRBJ2-7; D is perhaps TRBD2 (6 bases). CDR3 length equals 14 residues. V gave up 4 bases and J gave up 1 base, with 11 bases separating them. Germline CDR1 and CDR2: KGHSY and FQNENV. The CDR3 spells CASSPMAGSYEQYF. Written as DNA, the CDR3 is TGTGCCAGCAGCCCCATGGCGGGATCCTACGAGCAGTACTTC.

The chain recombines TRBV9 with TRBJ2-5; TRBD2 matches 9 bases. The CDR3 has 18 residues. Germline assignment: CDR1 SGDLS and CDR2 YYNGEE. Trimming at V came to 2 bases and at J to 1 base, leaving 12 bases not matched to a gene. The CDR3 DNA reads TGTGCCAGCAGCGTTTTAGCGGGAGTGGGGGTAGGCCAAGAGACCCAGTACTTC. Protein product: CASSVLAGVGVGQETQYF.

V usage is TRBV29-1 and J usage is TRBJ2-3, with unresolved D. Looked up from germline, CDR1 is SQVTM and CDR2 is ANQGSEA. This CDR3 contains 12 residues. The germline V and J ends were trimmed by 4 bases and 4 bases, with 9 bases remaining between them. The CDR3 sequence: CSVGPPPDTQYF. In DNA, the CDR3 is TGCAGCGTTGGGCCGCCGCCAGATACGCAGTATTTT.

The chain has TRBV5-4 and TRBJ2-3; D perhaps matches TRBD1 (6 bases). The CDR3 has 14 residues. The germline V gene encodes CDR1 SGHNT and CDR2 YYREEE (reference sequence). V was shortened by 5 bases and J by 6 bases, with 16 bases between the two germline ends. CDR3 coding DNA: TGTGCCAGCAGAAGGGCTAACAGGGAGGATACGCAGTATTTT. It encodes CASRRANREDTQYF.

The chain employs TRBV5-5 and TRBJ2-7; D is possibly TRBD1 or TRBD2 (6 bases each). Germline CDR1 and CDR2: SGHKS and YYEKEE (reference sequence). Trimming cost V 5 bases and J 4 bases, with 22 bases left between them. The CDR3 length is 16 residues. The CDR3 protein is CASSRDGWGARYEQYF. The CDR3 DNA reads TGTGCCAGCAGTCGCGATGGCTGGGGGGCTCGGTACGAGCAGTACTTC.

The chain employs TRBV10-3 and TRBJ1-5; a possible D gene is TRBD1 (5 bases). Trimming removed 10 bases at V and 3 bases at J, with 13 bases between. Germline V gene data show CDR1 as ENHRY and CDR2 as SYGVKD. The CDR3 runs 13 residues. CDR3 coding DNA: TGTGCCAGCGGATGGGGGTACAATCAGCCCCAGCATTTT. Residues: CASGWGYNQPQHF.

CDR3 nucleotides: TGCAGCGTTGCCGGGGGCCCTATCTCCTACGAGCAGTACTTC. This codes for CSVAGGPISYEQYF. This chain connects TRBV29-1 to TRBJ2-7; D is perhaps TRBD1 or TRBD2 (6 bases each). CDR1 is SQVTM, CDR2 ANQGSEA, per germline. CDR3 length equals 14 residues. Trimming removed 4 bases from V and 0 bases from J, with 13 bases in between.